Following are 4 T cell receptor beta chains from one sample sequenced in a study of T cell clonality in common variable immunodeficiency. Study-wide points: Reportedly, TCR beta sequences from common variable immunodeficiency showed fewer deletions and N-nucleotide insertions.

Some clones are missing from TCRdb's copy, which holds only in-frame ones; the method was immunoSEQ multiplex PCR. The sample presents about 23,000 clones, none singletons. For these receptors, no antigen is known. The sequencing sample was made of peripheral blood mononuclear cells. These receptors all stem from a human donor with common variable immunodeficiency.

Comment on this clone: The CDR3 end lies 3 residues beyond the end of the read and is filled in from the germline J gene. The rearrangement joins TRBV30 to TRBJ1-2; tentative D call: TRBD1 (6 bases). Germline CDR1 and CDR2: GTSNPN and SVGIG (reference sequence). The CDR3 has 14 amino acids. V lost 1 base and J lost 3, with 12 bases in between. This CDR3 reads CAWSGGGGDYGYTF. The covered CDR3 bases are TGTGCCTGGAGTGGTGGCGGGGGCGACTATGGC.

This clone was seen at least ten times. From the germline J gene comes the end of the CDR3, since the read stops 3 residues before it. This chain links TRBV12-3 or TRBV12-4 with TRBJ2-7; the match to TRBD2 covers 10 bases. The V and J ends lost 5 bases and 3 bases, in that order; junction bases with no gene match: 4. This CDR3 has 14 residues. The CDR3 loop reads CASSASGGLYEQYF. The DNA read from the CDR3 is TGTGCCAGCAGTGCTAGCGGGGGTCTCTACGAG.

Within the sample, this clone is medium-sized. The read terminates 3 residues ahead of where the CDR3 ends, so the germline J gene completes it. The J gene is TRBJ1-1, the V gene TRBV11-2; D might be TRBD1 (6 bases). V gave up 2 bases and J gave up 0 bases, with 7 bases separating them. The germline V gene has CDR1 SGHAT and CDR2 FQNNGV. The CDR3 loop spans 14 amino acids. The CDR3 DNA, read in part, is TGTGCCAGCAGCTTAACAGGGATGAACACTGAA. This gives the protein CASSLTGMNTE. The full CDR3 protein is CASSLTGMNTEAFF.

Points on this clone: The read terminates 3 residues ahead of where the CDR3 ends, so the germline J gene completes it. The rearrangement uses TRBV7-8 and TRBJ1-4; 8 bases line up with TRBD1. The CDR3 has 13 residues. V shed 6 bases, J shed 8 bases, and the junction held 5 bases outside the gene matches. CDR1 SGHVS and CDR2 FQNEAQ come from the germline V gene. The CDR3 bases that were read are TGTGCCAGCAGTCCAGGGGGCCGGGAAAAA. Translated: CASSPGGREK. The whole CDR3 sequence reads CASSPGGREKLFF.